The clone carrying this T cell receptor (beta chain) turned up a few times. This sample was included in a study of response to subunit inactivated influenza vaccine. V lost 5 bases to trimming and J lost 0 bases; unmatched junction nucleotides: 6. The CDR3 is 15 residues long. Germline V CDR1 and CDR2: SGHRS, YFSETQ. TCRdb recomputed calls from the RT-PCR reads with MiXCR, one row per CDR3 protein. The table has about 480,000 distinct CDR3 sequences, 9.5% to 12% seen once; the top ten hold more than 10%. This sample comprised PBMCs from blood, obtained 45 days after vaccination. This clonotype was sampled from a man aged 45-65 years who received an inactivated influenza vaccine. This chain links TRBV5-1 with TRBJ2-3; 7 positions agree with TRBD1. CDR3 nucleotides: TGCGCCAGCAGGTCAGGGGGACAGAGCACAGATACGCAGTATTTT. It translates to CASRSGGQSTDTQYF.